The 17 T cell receptor beta chains in this list originate from one sample, sequenced in a study of Ad26.COV2.S vaccination and SARS-CoV-2 variants. The data were produced by immunoSEQ multiplex PCR, yet TCRdb's version contains in-frame clones alone and is incomplete. The table lists 350,000 to 450,000 clones, 92% of them singletons. Treatment: 15 to 20 received Ad26.COV2.S at low or high dose, single or two shots; about five received placebo; per-sample allocation not given. Sampling occurred on day 63 after the first vaccine or placebo injection. Sequenced material: peripheral blood, taken in a trial of Ad26.COV2.S vaccine versus placebo. The receptors were gathered from a person between 18 and 65 years old who received the Ad26.COV2.S COVID-19 vaccine or a placebo.

The chain is built from TRBV29-1 and TRBJ1-2, with D maybe TRBD1 (6 bases). Germline CDR1 reads SQVTM; CDR2 reads ANQGSEA. The germline V and J ends were trimmed by 4 bases and 8 bases, with 20 bases remaining between them. The CDR3 is made up of 14 amino acids. CDR3 protein: CSVGAGMGHVGYTF. CDR3 DNA: TGCAGCGTTGGCGCGGGTATGGGACATGTAGGCTACACCTTC.

V gene TRBV9 combines with J gene TRBJ2-3, with 8 bases lining up with TRBD1. The CDR3 consists of 20 residues. V lost 4 bases and J lost 4; bases outside the gene matches: 23. Looked up from germline, CDR1 is SGDLS and CDR2 is YYNGEE. This chain's CDR3 is CASSTPLTYVDRVPSDTQYF. DNA of the CDR3: TGTGCCAGCAGCACACCCCTCACTTATGTGGACAGGGTCCCCTCAGATACGCAGTATTTT.

Note on this clone: This sample also contains other DNA sequences that code for the same CDR3. The rearrangement uses TRBV9 and TRBJ2-7; D is unresolved. Germline loops: CDR1 SGDLS, CDR2 YYNGEE. The CDR3 sequence is 12 residues long. Trimming shortened V by 3 bases and J by 3 bases, and 7 bases separated the two germline ends. CDR3 DNA sequence: TGTGCCAGCAGCGGTTCCAGCTACGAGCAGTACTTC. Amino acids: CASSGSSYEQYF.

This clone was recorded once. The chain links TRBV25-1 to TRBJ1-2; D is possibly TRBD1 (5 bases). CDR1 is MGHDK, CDR2 SYGVNS, per germline. The CDR3 sequence is 14 residues long. V lost 4 bases, J lost 3 bases, and 12 bases lay in between. The CDR3 is CASSASGAYYGYTF. CDR3 sequence (DNA): TGTGCCAGCAGTGCGAGCGGGGCCTACTATGGCTACACCTTC.

This clone showed up just once. V usage is TRBV5-1 and J usage is TRBJ2-1; 8 nucleotides match TRBD2. The CDR3 is made up of 15 amino acids. Per germline, CDR1 SGHRS and CDR2 YFSETQ. V gave up 2 bases and J gave up 8 bases; unmatched junction bases: 9. Written as DNA, the CDR3 is TGCGCCAGCAGCTTTAGCGGGGCTAAAAAGGATGAGCAGTTCTTC. Residues: CASSFSGAKKDEQFF.

The rearrangement joins TRBV4-3 to TRBJ2-3, with TRBD2 matching 10 bases. The V gene end was trimmed by 0 bases and the J gene end by 4 bases; junction bases not matched to a gene: 4. Germline CDR1 LGHNA, CDR2 YSLEER. The CDR3 length is 16 residues. CDR3 bases: TGCGCCAGCAGCCAAGAGGGACTAGCGCGCGCAGATACGCAGTATTTT. Its translation is CASSQEGLARADTQYF.

The V and J genes are TRBV5-1 and TRBJ1-6; TRBD1 agrees at 7 bases. The CDR3 is 12 residues long. With V trimmed by 6 bases and J by 9 bases, 3 bases remained unmatched. From germline, CDR1 is SGHRS and CDR2 YFSETQ. The CDR3 region is CASNHRGSPLHF. Here the CDR3 DNA reads TGCGCCAGCAACCACAGGGGTTCACCCCTCCACTTT.

The gene calls are TRBV7-2 and TRBJ1-4; maybe TRBD1 (5 bases). Per the germline V gene, CDR1 is SGHTA and CDR2 is FQGNSA. V gave up 3 bases and J gave up 7 bases, with 12 bases separating them. The CDR3 covers 14 residues. DNA of the CDR3: TGTGCCAGCAGCTTGAGTTCCGGGGGTGAAAAACTGTTTTTT. Translation: CASSLSSGGEKLFF.

V and J are TRBV9 and TRBJ2-7; 9 bases agree with TRBD2. V lost 3 bases and J lost 4; bases outside the gene matches: 5. The CDR3 consists of 14 residues. Looked up from germline, CDR1 is SGDLS and CDR2 is YYNGEE. The CDR3 reads CASSAAGGPYEQYF. As DNA, the CDR3 is TGTGCCAGCAGCGCAGCGGGGGGCCCATACGAGCAGTACTTC.

This chain uses TRBV27 with TRBJ2-3; no reliable D call. Germline assignment: CDR1 MNHEY and CDR2 SMNVEV (reference sequence). The V end was cut by 5 bases, the J end by 0 bases, with 12 bases between. This CDR3 is built from 15 residues. In DNA, the CDR3 is TGTGCCAGCAGTAATCGACCCCTTAGCACAGATACGCAGTATTTT. Its protein product is CASSNRPLSTDTQYF.

The chain couples TRBV2 to TRBJ2-7, with D possibly being TRBD2 (5 bases). CDR1 is SNHLY, CDR2 FYNNEI, per germline. The ends were cut back, 3 bases at V and 2 bases at J, with 14 bases in the middle. CDR3 size: 15 residues. For the CDR3, the DNA is TGTGCCAGCAGTGATGGGGTTCTCGGGACCTACGAGCAGTACTTC. It codes for CASSDGVLGTYEQYF. Filled out from reference TRBV2 and TRBJ2-7, the complete variable domain reads EPEVTQTPSHQVTQMGQEVILRCVPISNHLYFYWYRQILGQKVEFLVSFYNNEISEKSEIFDDQFSVERPDGSNFTLKIRSTKLEDSAMYFCASSDGVLGTYEQYFGPGTRLTVT.

The table lists this clone with a count of one. The rearrangement links TRBV25-1 to TRBJ2-7; TRBD1 aligns across 8 bases. CDR3 length: 13 amino acids. In germline, CDR1 is MGHDK, CDR2 SYGVNS. Germline trimming cut 5 bases from V and 10 bases from J; bases unmatched to any gene: 10. This chain's CDR3 is CASSLTGAHYQYF. CDR3 nucleotides: TGTGCCAGCAGTTTGACAGGGGCACACTATCAGTACTTC.

The J gene is TRBJ1-6, the V gene TRBV7-9, with D hard to call. From germline, CDR1 is SEHNR and CDR2 FQNEAQ (reference sequence). This CDR3 spans 12 amino acids. The V and J ends lost 2 bases and 9 bases respectively, with 5 bases between them. The CDR3 loop reads CASSLSTSPLHF. For the CDR3, the DNA is TGTGCCAGCAGCTTAAGTACTTCACCCCTCCACTTT.

For this clone: The sample contains more than one DNA sequence encoding this CDR3. The chain has TRBV7-9 and TRBJ1-6, with D unresolved. CDR1 and CDR2 from the germline V gene are SEHNR and FQNEAQ (reference sequence). The CDR3 has 12 residues. Trimming stripped 1 base from V and 8 bases from J, with 3 bases between. CDR3 protein: CASSLVDSPLHF. CDR3 bases: TGTGCCAGCAGCTTAGTAGATTCACCCCTCCACTTT.

The chain has TRBV11-2 and TRBJ2-7; 13 nucleotides match TRBD2. The CDR3 runs 16 residues. V shed 1 base and J 2 bases; nucleotides not matched to a gene: 2. Germline V gene lookup returns CDR1 SGHAT and CDR2 FQNNGV. The CDR3 nucleotides are TGTGCCAGCAGCTTAGGAACTAGCGGGGGGGCCTACGAGCAGTACTTC. Residues: CASSLGTSGGAYEQYF.

This chain joins TRBV7-2 and TRBJ2-3, with 8 bases lining up with TRBD2. V trimming: 8 bases; J trimming: 2 bases; junction bases outside the gene matches: 6. Germline CDR1 and CDR2: SGHTA and FQGNSA. The CDR3 length is 14 residues. In DNA, the CDR3 is TGTGCCAGCCACCCGCGGGGGGCCACAGATACGCAGTATTTT. Amino acid sequence: CASHPRGATDTQYF.

The genes are TRBV4-1 and TRBJ2-7; D gene ambiguous. The V and J ends lost 6 bases and 4 bases respectively, with 13 bases between them. The germline V gene has CDR1 MGHRA and CDR2 YSYEKL. The CDR3 extends over 13 amino acids. The CDR3 region has the DNA TGCGCCAGCAGTCGCTTCGAGGAGTACGAGCAGTACTTC. It translates to CASSRFEEYEQYF.